Reported below is one TCR beta chain. As yet, its antigen is unknown. Other DNA variants within this sample encode the same CDR3. Germline V gene data show CDR1 as SGHTA and CDR2 as FQGNSA. V was trimmed by 3 bases and J by 5 bases, leaving 5 bases between them. The CDR3 is made up of 11 amino acids. This sample was taken from a study of shared clonotypes between healthy human individuals. Study in general: Each donor's CD4 naive and CD4 memory cells filled three plates apiece, CD8 naive two, and CD8 memory one. Whole-study findings and limits: In a few donors, approximately 5% of naive CD4 clonotypes appeared in common. Tissues were not sampled, only blood, and their repertoires likely differ.

Sorted-subset replicate PCR reactions contained roughly 200 ng DNA, corresponding to approximately 30,000 T cell genomes. Some clones are missing from TCRdb's copy, which holds only in-frame ones; the method was immunoSEQ multiplex PCR. Among some 1.4 million clones listed, roughly 96% were seen once. This sequence originates from a man aged 25-40 years in good health. What was sequenced was naive CD4+ T cells sorted from blood. The sample's subset: CD45RA+ positively selected. The chain is built from TRBV7-2 and TRBJ2-7; D gene uncertain. This CDR3 reads CASSLLHEQYF. The CDR3, as DNA: TGTGCCAGCAGCTTGCTCCACGAGCAGTACTTC.